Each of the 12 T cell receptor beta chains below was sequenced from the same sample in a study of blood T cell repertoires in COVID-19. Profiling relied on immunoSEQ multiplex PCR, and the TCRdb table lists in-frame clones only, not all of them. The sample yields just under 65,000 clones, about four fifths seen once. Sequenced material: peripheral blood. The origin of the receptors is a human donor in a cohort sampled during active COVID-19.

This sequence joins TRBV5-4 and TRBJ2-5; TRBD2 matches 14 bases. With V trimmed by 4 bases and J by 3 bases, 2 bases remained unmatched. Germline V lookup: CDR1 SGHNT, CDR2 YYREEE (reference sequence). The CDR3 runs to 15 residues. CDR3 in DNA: TGTGCCAGCAGCAAGACTAGCGGGGGGGAAGAGACCCAGTACTTC. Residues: CASSKTSGGEETQYF.

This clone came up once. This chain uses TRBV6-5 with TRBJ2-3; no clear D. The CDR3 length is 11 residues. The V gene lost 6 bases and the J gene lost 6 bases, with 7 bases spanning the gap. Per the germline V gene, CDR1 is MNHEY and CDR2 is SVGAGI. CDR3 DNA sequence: TGTGCCAGCAGAGACTGGGATACGCAGTATTTT. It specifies CASRDWDTQYF.

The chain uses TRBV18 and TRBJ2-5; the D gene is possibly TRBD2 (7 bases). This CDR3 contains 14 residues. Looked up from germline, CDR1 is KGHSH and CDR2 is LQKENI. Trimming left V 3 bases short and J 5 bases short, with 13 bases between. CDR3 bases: TGTGCCAGCTCACCCAGGGGAGGGACCGAGACCCAGTACTTC. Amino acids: CASSPRGGTETQYF.

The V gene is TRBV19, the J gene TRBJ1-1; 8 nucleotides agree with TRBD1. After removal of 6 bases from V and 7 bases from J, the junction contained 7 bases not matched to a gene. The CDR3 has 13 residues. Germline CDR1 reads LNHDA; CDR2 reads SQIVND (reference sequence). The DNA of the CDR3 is TGTGCCAGTAGCCTGACAGGGGTAGGTGAAGCTTTCTTT. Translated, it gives CASSLTGVGEAFF.

CDR3 in amino acids: CASRRDRDRNQPQHF. For the CDR3, the DNA is TGTGCCAGCAGGCGGGACAGGGACCGCAATCAGCCCCAGCATTTT. The chain is built from TRBV2 and TRBJ1-5, with TRBD1 matching over 9 bases. The germline V gene has CDR1 SNHLY and CDR2 FYNNEI. Unmatched junction bases numbered 5, after V lost 6 bases and J lost 2 bases. The CDR3 runs 15 residues.

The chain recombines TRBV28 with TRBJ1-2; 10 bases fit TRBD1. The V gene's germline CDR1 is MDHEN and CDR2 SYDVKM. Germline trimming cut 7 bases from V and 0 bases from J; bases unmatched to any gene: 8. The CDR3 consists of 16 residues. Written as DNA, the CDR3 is TGTGCCAGCAAGCCGGGACAGGGGACTGCTAACTATGGCTACACCTTC. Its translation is CASKPGQGTANYGYTF.

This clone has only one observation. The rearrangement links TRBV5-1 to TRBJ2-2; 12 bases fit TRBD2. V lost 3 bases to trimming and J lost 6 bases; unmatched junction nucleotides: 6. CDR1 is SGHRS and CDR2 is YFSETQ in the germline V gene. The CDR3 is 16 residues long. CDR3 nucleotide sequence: TGCGCCAGCAGCTCCCCTAGCGGGGGGGATCCCGGGGAGCTGTTTTTT. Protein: CASSSPSGGDPGELFF.

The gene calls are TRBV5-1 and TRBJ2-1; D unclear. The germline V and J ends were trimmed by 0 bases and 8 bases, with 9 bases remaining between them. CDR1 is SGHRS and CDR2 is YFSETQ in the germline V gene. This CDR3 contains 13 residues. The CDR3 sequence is CASSLVSRHEQFF. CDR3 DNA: TGCGCCAGCAGCTTGGTTAGCCGTCATGAGCAGTTCTTC.

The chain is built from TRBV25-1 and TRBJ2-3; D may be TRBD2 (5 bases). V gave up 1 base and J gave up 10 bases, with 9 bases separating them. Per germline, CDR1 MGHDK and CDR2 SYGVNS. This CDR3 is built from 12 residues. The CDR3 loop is CASSEFGLPQYF. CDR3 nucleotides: TGTGCCAGCAGTGAATTTGGACTCCCGCAGTATTTT.

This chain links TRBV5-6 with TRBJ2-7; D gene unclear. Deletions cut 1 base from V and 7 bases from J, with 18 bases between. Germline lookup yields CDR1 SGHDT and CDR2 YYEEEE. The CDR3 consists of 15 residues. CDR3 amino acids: CASSLTAARVWEQYF. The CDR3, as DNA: TGTGCCAGCAGCTTGACCGCGGCGAGAGTTTGGGAGCAGTACTTC.

CDR3 coding DNA: TGTGCCAGTAGTATAAGGCTCGGGACAGGAGGGTCAGATACGCAGTATTTT. It yields the protein CASSIRLGTGGSDTQYF. V gene TRBV19 combines with J gene TRBJ2-3; 8 bases are a match to TRBD1. CDR1 LNHDA and CDR2 SQIVND come from the germline V gene (reference sequence). V lost 2 bases and J lost 4; bases outside the gene matches: 11. The length of the CDR3 is 17 residues.

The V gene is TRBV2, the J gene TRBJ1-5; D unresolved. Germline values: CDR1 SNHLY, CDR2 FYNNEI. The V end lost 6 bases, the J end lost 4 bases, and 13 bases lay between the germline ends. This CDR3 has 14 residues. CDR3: CASRAQMINQPQHF. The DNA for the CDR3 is TGTGCCAGCAGAGCGCAGATGATTAATCAGCCCCAGCATTTT.